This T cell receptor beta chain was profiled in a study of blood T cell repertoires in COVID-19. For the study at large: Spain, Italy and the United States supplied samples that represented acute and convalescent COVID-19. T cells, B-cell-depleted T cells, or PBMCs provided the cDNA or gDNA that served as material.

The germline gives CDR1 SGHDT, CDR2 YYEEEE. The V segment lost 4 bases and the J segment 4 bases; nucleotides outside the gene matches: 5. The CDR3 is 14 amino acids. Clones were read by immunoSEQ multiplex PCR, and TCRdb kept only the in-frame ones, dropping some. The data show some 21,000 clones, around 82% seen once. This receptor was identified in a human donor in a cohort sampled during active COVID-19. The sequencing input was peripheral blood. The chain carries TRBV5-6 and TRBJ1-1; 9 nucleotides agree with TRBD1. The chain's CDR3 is CASSPTGGFTEAFF. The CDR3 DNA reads TGTGCCAGCAGCCCGACAGGGGGTTTCACTGAAGCTTTCTTT.